This record concerns one TCR beta chain sequence. This clonotype has a count of ten or more. This clone's antigen is unknown. No qualities accompany the bases; no much larger clone lies one base away. Receptor libraries were prepared by RT-PCR. The instrument given in TCRdb is Illumina HiSeq 2500. TCRdb redid the processing of the public reads, applying fastp at Q25 and MiXCR, and retained in-frame beta chains. Merged by CDR3 protein, the rows form single entries marked with the most common genes and DNA. This sample holds 600,000 to 850,000 distinct CDR3 sequences; less than 15% were observed only once. Clones ranked in the top ten supply about 7.4% of the sample. The entry originates in a study of response to subunit inactivated influenza vaccine (dated 2018 in TCRdb). About the full investigation: To follow how T cells responded to a trivalent subunit inactivated influenza vaccine, the researchers relied on deep quantitative profiling of the T cell receptor repertoire.

From a lookup of the germline V gene (reference sequence), CDR1 and CDR2 are GTSNPN and SVGIG. The CDR3 has 13 amino acids, counting the end cysteine and phenylalanine. CDR3 DNA only is kept here, 39 bases in frame from base 1. The trim is 1 base for V and 7 bases for J, with a gap of 10 bases between the germline ends. Overall study outcomes, separate from this receptor: The authors suggested that each seasonal influenza vaccination may recruit only a limited number of new T cells.

The clonotype comes from a man over 45 who received an inactivated influenza vaccine. Donor details come from another sample of the same person, matched by shared clones. The V and J genes are TRBV30 and TRBJ1-4; the D gene lacks a confident call. The material was PBMCs from blood, obtained 14 to 15 days before vaccination. The DNA sequence is given as TGTGCCTGGAGTGATGGCCTGACTGAAAAACTGTTTTTT. Its protein product is CAWSDGLTEKLFF.